This note documents a single T cell receptor beta chain sequence. Source study methods: Nucleated cell counts were estimated from reference gene primer amplification. Clones were read by immunoSEQ multiplex PCR, and TCRdb kept only the in-frame ones, dropping some. V and J calls plus clone size are reproduced from that table; the DNA served to infer D and trimming. Here the sample spans 130,000 or so clones, approximately 81% being singletons. This record comes from a study of blood T cell repertoires in COVID-19. Study-level background: Samples taken during acute and convalescent COVID-19 were collected in the United States, Italy and Spain. T cells, B-cell-depleted T cells, or PBMCs supplied cDNA or gDNA.

This CDR3 is built from 15 residues. The germline V gene has CDR1 SQVTM and CDR2 ANQGSEA. Losses at the gene ends were 0 bases for V and 3 bases for J; bases not matched to a gene: 5. The sequence came from a man in his 60s with acute or convalescent COVID-19. V gene TRBV29-1 combines with J gene TRBJ1-2; 9 bases are a match to TRBD1. The source material was peripheral blood. As DNA, the CDR3 is TGCAGCGTTGAAGAATCACAGGGGGCTTACTATGGCTACACCTTC. It translates to CSVEESQGAYYGYTF. Full variable domain (missing parts from reference TRBV29-1 and TRBJ1-2): SAVISQKPSRDICQRGTSLTIQCQVDSQVTMMFWYRQQPGQSLTLIATANQGSEATYESGFVIDKFPISRPNLTFSTLTVSNMSPEDSSIYLCSVEESQGAYYGYTFGSGTRLTVV.